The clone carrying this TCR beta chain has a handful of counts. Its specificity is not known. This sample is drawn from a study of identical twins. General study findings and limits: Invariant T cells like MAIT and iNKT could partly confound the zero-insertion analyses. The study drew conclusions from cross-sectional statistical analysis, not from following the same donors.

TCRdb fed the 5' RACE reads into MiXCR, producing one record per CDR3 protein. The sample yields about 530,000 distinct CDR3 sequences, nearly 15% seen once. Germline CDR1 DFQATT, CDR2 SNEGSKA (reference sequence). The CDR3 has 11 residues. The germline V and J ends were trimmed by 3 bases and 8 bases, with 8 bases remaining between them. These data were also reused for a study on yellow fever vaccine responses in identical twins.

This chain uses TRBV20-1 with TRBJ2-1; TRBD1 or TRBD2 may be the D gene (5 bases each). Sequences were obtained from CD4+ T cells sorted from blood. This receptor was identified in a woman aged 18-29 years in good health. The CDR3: CSARGTDEQFF. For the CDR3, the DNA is TGCAGTGCTAGGGGGACGGATGAGCAGTTCTTC.